The 15 T cell receptor beta chains below come from one sample, sequenced in a study of identical twins. From the 5' RACE reads, TCRdb called clonotypes with MiXCR, one entry per CDR3 protein. There are roughly 720,000 distinct CDR3 sequences in the sample; 18% occur only once, and around 13% lies in the top ten. This sample was also put to use in a study of T cells expressing NK-cell markers.

The sample taken for sequencing was PBMCs. The receptors were sampled from a woman aged 18-29 years in good health.

This clonotype was found a few times. The rearrangement uses TRBV20-1 and TRBJ2-1; tentatively, D is TRBD2 (6 bases). V shed 8 bases and J shed 6 bases, with 17 bases lying between them. Germline V gene sequence: CDR1 DFQATT, CDR2 SNEGSKA (reference sequence). The CDR3 extends over 13 amino acids. The DNA for the CDR3 is TGCAGTCCTCGGGACTCAGTGATCAATGAGCAGTTCTTC. Its protein product is CSPRDSVINEQFF.

This CDR3 reads CASRNSWDTQYF. The CDR3 region has the DNA TGTGCCAGCAGGAACTCCTGGGATACGCAGTATTTT. This rearrangement joins TRBV12-3 or TRBV12-4 to TRBJ2-3; D remains unclear. The CDR3 is made up of 12 amino acids. V was trimmed by 6 bases and J by 6 bases, leaving 10 bases between them.

CDR3 DNA: TGCGCCAGCAGCTTGGCCCCGGAGGCGAAGACCCAGTACTTC. It codes for CASSLAPEAKTQYF. V usage is TRBV5-1 and J usage is TRBJ2-5; weak D call: TRBD2 (5 bases). The CDR3 runs to 14 residues. Germline-derived CDR1 and CDR2 are SGHRS and YFSETQ. With 0 bases removed from V and 6 bases from J, the gap between germline ends came to 12 bases.

There are a few counts of this clonotype. The chain recombines TRBV20-1 with TRBJ2-7; tentative D call: TRBD1 (5 bases). The V gene's germline CDR1 is DFQATT and CDR2 SNEGSKA (reference sequence). This CDR3 is built from 16 residues. Trimming stripped 0 bases from V and 0 bases from J, with 15 bases between. This CDR3 is CSARDPFGQGSYEQYF. Here the CDR3 DNA reads TGCAGTGCTAGAGATCCGTTTGGTCAGGGCTCCTACGAGCAGTACTTC.

The chain has TRBV5-1 and TRBJ2-5; D possibly uses TRBD1 or TRBD2 (5 bases each). This CDR3 comprises 13 residues. Trimming cost V 4 bases and J 5 bases, with 12 bases left between them. Germline lookup yields CDR1 SGHRS and CDR2 YFSETQ. The CDR3 bases are TGCGCCAGCAGCAAGGGACCTGGGGAGACCCAGTACTTC. This translates into CASSKGPGETQYF.

This clonotype was observed many times. V and J are TRBV19 and TRBJ1-1; D is unresolved. The CDR3 has 13 amino acids. Germline V gene lookup returns CDR1 LNHDA and CDR2 SQIVND (reference sequence). V shed 3 bases and J shed 1 base, with 6 bases lying between them. The CDR3 bases are TGTGCCAGTAGTATGTCGGGGAACACTGAAGCTTTCTTT. It encodes CASSMSGNTEAFF.

The DNA of the CDR3 is TGTGCCAGCAGCTTAGCGCTGGTGAACACCGGGGAGCTGTTTTTT. Its protein is CASSLALVNTGELFF. The gene calls are TRBV7-2 and TRBJ2-2; the D is unclear. The CDR3 is 15 amino acids. Germline V CDR1 and CDR2: SGHTA, FQGNSA. V lost 0 bases and J lost 1, with 6 bases in between. Full variable domain (rest looked up from reference TRBV7-2 and TRBJ2-2): GAGVSQSPSNKVTEKGKDVELRCDPISGHTALYWYRQSLGQGLEFLIYFQGNSAPDKSGLPSDRFSAERTGGSVSTLTIQRTQQEDSAVYLCASSLALVNTGELFFGEGSRLTVL.

This clonotype was picked up many times. The V and J genes are TRBV12-3 or TRBV12-4 and TRBJ2-5, with D perhaps matching TRBD1 (5 bases). The CDR3 has 14 residues. V was clipped by 1 base and J by 6 bases, with 12 bases between them. The CDR3 here is CASSLGQGEKTQYF. The CDR3 DNA follows: TGTGCCAGCAGTTTAGGGCAGGGCGAAAAGACCCAGTACTTC.

The sample holds a few counts of this clonotype. J is TRBJ2-3 and V is TRBV9; D perhaps matches TRBD1 (5 bases). CDR1 is SGDLS, CDR2 YYNGEE, per germline. This CDR3 is 13 amino acids long. V was shortened by 3 bases and J by 5 bases, with 10 bases between the two germline ends. CDR3 amino acids: CASSGQLKDTQYF. DNA of the CDR3: TGTGCCAGCAGCGGACAGTTGAAAGATACGCAGTATTTT.

This clonotype was picked up a small number of times. The rearrangement uses TRBV6-2 or TRBV6-3 and TRBJ2-1; D is possibly TRBD1 (5 bases). The CDR3 totals 15 residues. Per germline, CDR1 MNHEY and CDR2 SVGEGT. The V gene lost 5 bases and the J gene lost 0 bases, with 11 bases spanning the gap. The chain's CDR3 is CASSPDTGSYNEQFF. The CDR3 DNA sequence: TGTGCCAGCAGTCCAGACACAGGCTCCTACAATGAGCAGTTCTTC.

This clonotype was recorded a few times. V and J are TRBV7-9 and TRBJ2-4; D not resolved. V lost 2 bases, J lost 8 bases, and 10 bases lay in between. The CDR3 spans 13 residues. The germline V gene has CDR1 SEHNR and CDR2 FQNEAQ (reference sequence). The CDR3 bases are TGTGCCAGCAGCTTATCTTCCCTTGACATTCAGTACTTC. As protein: CASSLSSLDIQYF.

Ten or more counts support this clonotype. The chain recombines TRBV20-1 with TRBJ2-1, with unresolved D. V was trimmed by 0 bases and J by 0 bases, leaving 12 bases between them. Per germline, CDR1 DFQATT and CDR2 SNEGSKA (reference sequence). CDR3 length equals 16 residues. The CDR3 spells CSARDGRHLSYNEQFF. In DNA, the CDR3 is TGCAGTGCTAGAGATGGGCGACACCTCTCCTACAATGAGCAGTTCTTC.

This chain links TRBV20-1 with TRBJ2-1, with D uncertain. The V gene lost 3 bases and the J gene lost 8 bases, with 20 bases spanning the gap. In germline, CDR1 is DFQATT, CDR2 SNEGSKA (reference sequence). This CDR3 region has 15 residues. The CDR3 sequence is CSASKPGPMWDEQFF. The DNA of the CDR3 is TGCAGTGCTAGTAAACCGGGCCCTATGTGGGATGAGCAGTTCTTC.

The chain joins TRBV18 to TRBJ2-7; D ambiguous. The CDR3 covers 15 residues. Looked up from germline, CDR1 is KGHSH and CDR2 is LQKENI. Trimming stripped 0 bases from V and 4 bases from J, with 13 bases between. This CDR3 is CASSPPSARMYEQYF. The DNA of the CDR3 is TGTGCCAGCTCACCACCGTCGGCCAGAATGTACGAGCAGTACTTC.

V and J are TRBV29-1 and TRBJ2-1, with 9 bases identical to TRBD1. Trimming removed 7 bases from V and 8 bases from J; junction bases left unmatched: 12. The CDR3 spans 14 residues. CDR1 and CDR2 from the germline V gene are SQVTM and ANQGSEA. CDR3 in DNA: TGCAGCGGGGAGGACAGGGGACTTACAGATGAGCAGTTCTTC. This translates into CSGEDRGLTDEQFF.